The following is a T cell receptor beta chain sequence with its context. The source of the sample is a study of blood T cell repertoires in COVID-19. V lost 3 bases and J lost 6, with 9 bases in between. This CDR3 spans 13 amino acids. From germline, CDR1 is SGHTA and CDR2 FQGTGA. Some clones are missing from TCRdb's copy, which holds only in-frame ones; the method was immunoSEQ multiplex PCR. The table has roughly 250,000 clones, approximately 85% seen once. This clonotype originated in a man aged 45-65 years with acute or convalescent COVID-19. The V gene is TRBV7-3, the J gene TRBJ2-1; tentative D call: TRBD1 (5 bases). Sequenced input: peripheral blood. The CDR3 spells CASSLTETNEQFF. The CDR3 DNA reads TGTGCCAGCAGCTTGACAGAAACCAATGAGCAGTTCTTC.